This TCR beta chain emerged from a study of blood T cell repertoires in COVID-19. Per the study methods: From reference gene primer amplification, estimates of nucleated cell counts were derived. TCRdb's table, derived via immunoSEQ multiplex PCR, lists solely in-frame clones and lacks some. V and J calls and clone size are given by that table; D and trimming were obtained from the DNA. The data show approximately 50,000 clones, about three quarters seen once. CDR1 ENHRY and CDR2 SYGVKD come from the germline V gene. This CDR3 contains 12 residues. V was clipped by 4 bases and J by 6 bases, with 9 bases between them.

This receptor was obtained from a man aged 70 or older with active or convalescent COVID-19. This chain links TRBV10-3 with TRBJ1-2; tentative D call: TRBD1 (5 bases). Material: peripheral blood. CDR3 coding DNA: TGTGCCATCAGTGTGGACATAAATGGCTACACCTTC. Its protein is CAISVDINGYTF.